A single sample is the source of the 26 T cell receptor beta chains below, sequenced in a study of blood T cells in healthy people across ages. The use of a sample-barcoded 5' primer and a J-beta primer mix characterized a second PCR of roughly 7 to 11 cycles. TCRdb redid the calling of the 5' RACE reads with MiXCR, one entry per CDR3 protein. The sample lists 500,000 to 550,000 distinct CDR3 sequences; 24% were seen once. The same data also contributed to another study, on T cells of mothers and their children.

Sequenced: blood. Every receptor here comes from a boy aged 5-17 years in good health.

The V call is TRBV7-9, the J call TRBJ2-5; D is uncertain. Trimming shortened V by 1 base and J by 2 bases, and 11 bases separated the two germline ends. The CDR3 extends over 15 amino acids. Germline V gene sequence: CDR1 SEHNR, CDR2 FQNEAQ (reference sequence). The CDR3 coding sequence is TGTGCCAGCAGCTTAGTGCGAGACCTACAAGAGACCCAGTACTTC. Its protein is CASSLVRDLQETQYF. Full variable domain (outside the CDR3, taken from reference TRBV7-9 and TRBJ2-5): DTGVSQNPRHKITKRGQNVTFRCDPISEHNRLYWYRQTLGQGPEFLTYFQNEAQLEKSRLLSDRFSAERPKGSFSTLEIQRTEQGDSAMYLCASSLVRDLQETQYFGPGTRLLVL.

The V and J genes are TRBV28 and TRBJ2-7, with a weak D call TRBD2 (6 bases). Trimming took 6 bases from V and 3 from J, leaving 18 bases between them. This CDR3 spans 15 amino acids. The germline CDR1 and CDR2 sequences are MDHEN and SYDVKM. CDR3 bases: TGTGCCAGCAGGAAATTGTCGGGAGAGGTCTACGAGCAGTACTTC. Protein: CASRKLSGEVYEQYF.

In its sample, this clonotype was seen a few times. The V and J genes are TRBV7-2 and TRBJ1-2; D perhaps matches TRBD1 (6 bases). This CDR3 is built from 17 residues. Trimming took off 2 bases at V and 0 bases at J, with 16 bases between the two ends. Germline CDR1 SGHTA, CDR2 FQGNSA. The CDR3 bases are TGTGCCAGCAGCTTACCCACGGGGGGCTTGACTAACTATGGCTACACCTTC. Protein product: CASSLPTGGLTNYGYTF.

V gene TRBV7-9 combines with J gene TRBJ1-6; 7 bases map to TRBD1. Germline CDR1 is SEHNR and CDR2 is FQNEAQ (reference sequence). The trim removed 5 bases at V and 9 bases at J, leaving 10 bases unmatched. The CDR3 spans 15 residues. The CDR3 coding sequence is TGTGCCAGCAGCCCCGAAGGGGGCTCGGGTTCACCCCTCCACTTT. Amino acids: CASSPEGGSGSPLHF.

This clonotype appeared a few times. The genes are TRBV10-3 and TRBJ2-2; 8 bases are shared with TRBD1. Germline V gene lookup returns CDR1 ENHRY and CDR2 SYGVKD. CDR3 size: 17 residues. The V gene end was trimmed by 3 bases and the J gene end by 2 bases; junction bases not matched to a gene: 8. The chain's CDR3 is CAISDPGQGSNTGELFF. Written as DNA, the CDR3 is TGTGCCATCAGTGACCCCGGACAGGGCAGTAACACCGGGGAGCTGTTTTTT.

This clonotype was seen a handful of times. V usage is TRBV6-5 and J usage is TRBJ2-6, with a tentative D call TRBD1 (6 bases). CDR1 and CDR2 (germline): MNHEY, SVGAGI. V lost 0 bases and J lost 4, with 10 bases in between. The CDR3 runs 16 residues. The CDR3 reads CASSYSAGAGANVLTF. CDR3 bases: TGTGCCAGCAGTTACTCGGCAGGGGCCGGGGCCAACGTCCTGACTTTC.

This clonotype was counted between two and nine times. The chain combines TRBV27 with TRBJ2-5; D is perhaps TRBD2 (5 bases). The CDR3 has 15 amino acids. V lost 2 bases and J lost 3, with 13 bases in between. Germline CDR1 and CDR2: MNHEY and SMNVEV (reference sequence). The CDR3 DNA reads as TGTGCCAGCAGTTTAAGGCGGGCTCCGAAAGAGACCCAGTACTTC. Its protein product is CASSLRRAPKETQYF.

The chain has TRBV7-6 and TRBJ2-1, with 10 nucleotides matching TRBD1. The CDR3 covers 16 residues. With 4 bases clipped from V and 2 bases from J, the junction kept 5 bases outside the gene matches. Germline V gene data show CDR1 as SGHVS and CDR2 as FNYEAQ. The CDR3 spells CASSSRQGATYNEQFF. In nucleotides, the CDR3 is TGTGCCAGCAGCTCCCGACAGGGGGCCACCTACAATGAGCAGTTCTTC.

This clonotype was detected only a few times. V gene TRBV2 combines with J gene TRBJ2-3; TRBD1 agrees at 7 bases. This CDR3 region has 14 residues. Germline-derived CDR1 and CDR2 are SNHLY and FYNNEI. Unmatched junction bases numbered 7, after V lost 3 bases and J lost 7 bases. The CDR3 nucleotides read TGTGCCAGCAGTGATAATCCAGGGGGAAATACGCAGTATTTT. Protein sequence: CASSDNPGGNTQYF.

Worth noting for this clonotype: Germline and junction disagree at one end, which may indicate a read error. CDR3 coding DNA: TGTGCTAGCAGCCCATGGACAGGGACCGGAGGTGAGCAGTTCTTC. Residues: CASSPWTGTGGEQFF. The genes are TRBV7-7 and TRBJ2-1; 8 bases agree with TRBD1. Germline V lookup: CDR1 SSHAT, CDR2 FNYEAQ (reference sequence). The CDR3 is 15 residues long.

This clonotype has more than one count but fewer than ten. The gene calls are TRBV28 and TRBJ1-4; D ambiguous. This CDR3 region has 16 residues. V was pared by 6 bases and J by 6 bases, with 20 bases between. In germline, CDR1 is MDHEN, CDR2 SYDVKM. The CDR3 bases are TGTGCCAGCAGCGCTTACGGCCGGGAAAGAGATGAAAAACTGTTTTTT. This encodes CASSAYGRERDEKLFF. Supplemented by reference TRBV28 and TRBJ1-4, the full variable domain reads DVKVTQSSRYLVKRTGEKVFLECVQDMDHENMFWYRQDPGLGLRLIYFSYDVKMKEKGDIPEGYSVSREKKERFSLILESASTNQTSMYLCASSAYGRERDEKLFFGSGTQLSVL.

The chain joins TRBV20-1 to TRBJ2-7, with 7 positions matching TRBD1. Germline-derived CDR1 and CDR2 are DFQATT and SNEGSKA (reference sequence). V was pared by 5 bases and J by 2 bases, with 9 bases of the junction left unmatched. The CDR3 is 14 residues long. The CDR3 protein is CSAWDSGGPYEQYF. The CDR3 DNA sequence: TGCAGTGCTTGGGACAGTGGGGGCCCCTACGAGCAGTACTTC.

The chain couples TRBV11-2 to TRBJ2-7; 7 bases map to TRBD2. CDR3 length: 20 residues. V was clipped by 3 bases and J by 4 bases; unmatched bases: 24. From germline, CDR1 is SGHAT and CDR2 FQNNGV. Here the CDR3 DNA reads TGTGCCAGCAGCTTCCCCGAGGGCGGGGCGGGAGACGGTTTCAGGTACGAGCAGTACTTC. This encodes CASSFPEGGAGDGFRYEQYF.

This chain's CDR3 is CASSDPLTNTGELFF. As DNA, the CDR3 is TGCGCCAGCAGTGACCCCCTCACCAACACCGGGGAGCTGTTTTTT. The V gene is TRBV10-2, the J gene TRBJ2-2; D remains unclear. V was pared by 3 bases and J by 2 bases, with 10 bases between. This CDR3 spans 15 amino acids. Germline CDR1 and CDR2: WSHSY and SAAADI.

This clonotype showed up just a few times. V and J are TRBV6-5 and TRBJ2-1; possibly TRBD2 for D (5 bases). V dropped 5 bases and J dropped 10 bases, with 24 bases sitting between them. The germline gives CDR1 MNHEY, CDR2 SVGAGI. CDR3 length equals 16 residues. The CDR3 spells CASSHLWEYLPVEQFF. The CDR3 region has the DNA TGTGCCAGCAGTCACCTGTGGGAGTACCTGCCTGTAGAGCAGTTCTTC.

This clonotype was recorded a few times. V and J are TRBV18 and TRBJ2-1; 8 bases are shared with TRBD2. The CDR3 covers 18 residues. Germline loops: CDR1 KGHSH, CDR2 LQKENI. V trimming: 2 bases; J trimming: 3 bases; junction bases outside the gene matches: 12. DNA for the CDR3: TGTGCCAGCTCACCAGGGCTAGCGGGCCAGATTTTCTACAATGAGCAGTTCTTC. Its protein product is CASSPGLAGQIFYNEQFF.

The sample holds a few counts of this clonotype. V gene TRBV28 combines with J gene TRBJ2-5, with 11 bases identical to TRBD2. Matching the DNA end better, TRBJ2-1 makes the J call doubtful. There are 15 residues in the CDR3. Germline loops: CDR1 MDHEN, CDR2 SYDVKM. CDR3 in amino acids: CASPPLAGEGGEQFF. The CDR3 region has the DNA TGTGCCAGCCCCCCACTAGCGGGAGAAGGTGGTGAGCAGTTCTTC.

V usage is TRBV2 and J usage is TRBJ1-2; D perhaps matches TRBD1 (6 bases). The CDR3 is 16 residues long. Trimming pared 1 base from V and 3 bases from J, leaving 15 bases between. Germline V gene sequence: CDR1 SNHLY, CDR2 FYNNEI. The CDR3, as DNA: TGTGCCAGCAGTGAAGATTGGGCCCCAGGGGACTATGGCTACACCTTC. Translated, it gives CASSEDWAPGDYGYTF.

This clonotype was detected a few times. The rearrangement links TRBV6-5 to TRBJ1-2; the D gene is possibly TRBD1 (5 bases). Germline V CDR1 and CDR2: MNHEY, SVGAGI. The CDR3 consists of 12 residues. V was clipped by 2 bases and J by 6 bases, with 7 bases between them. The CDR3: CASSYRGDGYTF. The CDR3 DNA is TGTGCCAGCAGTTACAGGGGAGATGGCTACACCTTC.

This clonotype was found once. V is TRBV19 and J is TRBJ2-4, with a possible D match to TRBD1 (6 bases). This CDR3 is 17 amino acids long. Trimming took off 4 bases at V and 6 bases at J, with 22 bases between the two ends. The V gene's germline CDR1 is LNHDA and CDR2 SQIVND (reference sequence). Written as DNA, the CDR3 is TGTGCCAGTAGTACACTCTACAGGGCCGATCCTCCAAACATTCAGTACTTC. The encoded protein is CASSTLYRADPPNIQYF.

This CDR3 is CASSSGLVWDEAFF. The DNA of the CDR3 is TGTGCCAGCAGCTCAGGTCTCGTGTGGGATGAAGCTTTCTTT. The chain recombines TRBV7-9 with TRBJ1-1; no clear D. This CDR3 has 14 residues. The ends were cut back, 4 bases at V and 7 bases at J, with 16 bases in the middle. CDR1 and CDR2 (germline): SEHNR, FQNEAQ (reference sequence). The variable domain in full, completed from reference TRBV7-9 and TRBJ1-1, reads DTGVSQNPRHKITKRGQNVTFRCDPISEHNRLYWYRQTLGQGPEFLTYFQNEAQLEKSRLLSDRFSAERPKGSFSTLEIQRTEQGDSAMYLCASSSGLVWDEAFFGQGTRLTVV.

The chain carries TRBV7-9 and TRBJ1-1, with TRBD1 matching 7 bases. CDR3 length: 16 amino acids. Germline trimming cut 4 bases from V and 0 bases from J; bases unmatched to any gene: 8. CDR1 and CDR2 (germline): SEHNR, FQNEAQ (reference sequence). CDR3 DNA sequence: TGTGCCAGCAGCTCGGGAGGGACAGTCATGAACACTGAAGCTTTCTTT. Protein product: CASSSGGTVMNTEAFF.

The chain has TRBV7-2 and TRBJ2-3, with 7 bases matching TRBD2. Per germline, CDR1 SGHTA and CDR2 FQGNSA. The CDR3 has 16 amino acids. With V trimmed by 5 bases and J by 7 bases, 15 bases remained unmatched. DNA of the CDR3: TGTGCCAGCAGCCGGACCCGCGGGGCGGGAGAACATACGCAGTATTTT. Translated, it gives CASSRTRGAGEHTQYF.

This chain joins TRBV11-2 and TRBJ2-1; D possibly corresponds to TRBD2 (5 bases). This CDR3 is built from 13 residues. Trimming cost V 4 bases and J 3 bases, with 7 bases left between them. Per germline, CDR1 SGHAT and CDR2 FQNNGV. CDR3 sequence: CASSSRDYNEQFF. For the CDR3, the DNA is TGTGCCAGCAGCTCGAGGGACTACAATGAGCAGTTCTTC.

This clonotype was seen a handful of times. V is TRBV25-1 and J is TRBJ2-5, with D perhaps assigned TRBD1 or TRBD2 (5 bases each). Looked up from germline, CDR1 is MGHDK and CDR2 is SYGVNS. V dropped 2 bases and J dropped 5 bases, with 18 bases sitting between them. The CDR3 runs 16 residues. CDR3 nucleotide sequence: TGTGCCAGCAGTGAACAGGACGGGACCTTTGAGGAGACCCAGTACTTC. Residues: CASSEQDGTFEETQYF.

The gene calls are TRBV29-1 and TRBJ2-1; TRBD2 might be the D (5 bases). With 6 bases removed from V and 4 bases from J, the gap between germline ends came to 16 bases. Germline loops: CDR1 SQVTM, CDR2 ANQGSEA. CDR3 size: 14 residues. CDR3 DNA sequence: TGCAGCGTGGGCGACTTGGCGGGTTACAATGAGCAGTTCTTC. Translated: CSVGDLAGYNEQFF.